The subject of this entry is one T cell receptor (beta chain). Its specificity is unknown. The sample contains more than one DNA sequence encoding this CDR3. A multiplex PCR was run with 60 Vbeta primers and 13 Jbeta primers. Generated by immunoSEQ multiplex PCR, the TCRdb table keeps only in-frame clones and is missing some. The table records 210,000 or so clones, 70% to 80% of them present only once. The data originate from a study of cytomegalovirus exposure and HLA in healthy donors. The study's findings and limits: TCR beta chains associated with HLA were, in a later analysis, more clonally expanded than equally common others.

CDR1 is SGHRS and CDR2 is YFSETQ in the germline V gene. V was clipped by 0 bases and J by 0 bases, with 3 bases between them. The CDR3 spans 14 residues. The sample was PBMCs. The chain links TRBV5-1 to TRBJ2-2; D not resolved. This TCR derives from a woman aged 60-70 years in good health and CMV-seropositive. The CDR3 sequence is CASSLATNTGELFF. DNA for the CDR3: TGCGCCAGCAGCTTGGCAACGAACACCGGGGAGCTGTTTTTT.